The TCR beta chain under discussion was sequenced for a study of Ad26.COV2.S vaccination and SARS-CoV-2 variants. The treatment is: about 20 received Ad26.COV2.S at low or high dose, single or two shots; several received placebo; per-sample allocation not given. Day 63 following the first vaccine or placebo injection was when the samples were taken. An Ad26 vector expressing Wuhan-strain SARS-CoV-2 spike served as the vaccine. To note about this clone: The antigen is unknown.

Germline CDR1 reads MNHNS; CDR2 reads SASEGT. V lost 3 bases and J 0 bases, leaving 6 bases between the germline ends. The CDR3 has 13 amino acids. Study-wide points: People who got the vaccine had more spike-specific TCR breadth than people who got placebo.

Only in-frame clones appear in the TCRdb table, and some are missing; sequencing was by immunoSEQ multiplex PCR. The sample holds about 480,000 clones, around 88% seen once. Here the sequenced sample was peripheral blood, taken in a trial of Ad26.COV2.S vaccine versus placebo. The chain is built from TRBV6-1 and TRBJ2-7; D gene ambiguous. The source is a person between 18 and 65 years old who received the Ad26.COV2.S COVID-19 vaccine or a placebo. Here the CDR3 reads CASSDHVSYEQYF. In DNA form, the CDR3 reads TGTGCCAGCAGTGATCATGTCTCCTACGAGCAGTACTTC.